The text below deals with one T cell receptor (beta chain). Its target is unknown. The sample originates from a study of long-term antiretroviral therapy in people with HIV. Study findings and constraints: Despite increasing after ART, diversity remained lower than that of transplant donor controls. ART adherence, viral resistance and therapy changes were not recorded.

Researchers ran immunoSEQ v3.0 at survey level. Method: immunoSEQ multiplex PCR; TCRdb's copy keeps in-frame clones and lacks some. The sample carries some 23,000 clones, over 90% recorded once. V was pared by 4 bases and J by 2 bases, with 12 bases between. The germline gives CDR1 MGHRA, CDR2 YSYEKL. The CDR3 is 15 amino acids. The source was unsorted PBMCs, collected 7.6 years after starting antiretroviral therapy. The chain combines TRBV4-1 with TRBJ2-1; no clear D gene. The receptor comes from a woman in her forties with HIV. CDR3 bases: TGCGCCAGCAGCCCCACCGTAGGACCCTACAATGAGCAGTTCTTC. This sequence encodes CASSPTVGPYNEQFF.